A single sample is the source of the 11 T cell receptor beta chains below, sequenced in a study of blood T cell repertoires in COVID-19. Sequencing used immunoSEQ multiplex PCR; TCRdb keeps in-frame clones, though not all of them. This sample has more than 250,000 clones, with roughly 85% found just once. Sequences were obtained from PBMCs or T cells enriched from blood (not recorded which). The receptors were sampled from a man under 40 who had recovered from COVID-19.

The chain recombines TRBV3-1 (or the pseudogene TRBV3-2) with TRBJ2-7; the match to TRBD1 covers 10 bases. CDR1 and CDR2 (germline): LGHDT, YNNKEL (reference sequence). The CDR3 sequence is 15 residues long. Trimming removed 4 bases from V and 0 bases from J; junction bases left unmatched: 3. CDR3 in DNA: TGTGCCAGCAGCCGGACAGGGGGGTTCTCCTACGAGCAGTACTTC. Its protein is CASSRTGGFSYEQYF.

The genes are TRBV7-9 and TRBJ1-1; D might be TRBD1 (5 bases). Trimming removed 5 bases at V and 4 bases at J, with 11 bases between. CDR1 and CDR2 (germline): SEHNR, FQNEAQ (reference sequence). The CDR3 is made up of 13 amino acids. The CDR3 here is CASSQGSVTEAFF. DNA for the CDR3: TGTGCCAGCAGCCAGGGTTCAGTCACTGAAGCTTTCTTT.

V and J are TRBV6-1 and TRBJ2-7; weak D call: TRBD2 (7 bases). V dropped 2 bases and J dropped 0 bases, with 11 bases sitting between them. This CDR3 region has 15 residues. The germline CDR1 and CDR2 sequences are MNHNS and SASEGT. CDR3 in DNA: TGTGCCAGCAGTGAACCGGGGGGCCCCTCCTACGAGCAGTACTTC. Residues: CASSEPGGPSYEQYF.

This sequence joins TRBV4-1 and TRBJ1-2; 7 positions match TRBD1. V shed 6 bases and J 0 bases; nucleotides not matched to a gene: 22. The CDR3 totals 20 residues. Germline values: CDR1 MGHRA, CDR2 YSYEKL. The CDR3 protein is CASREGGTLGRGKTNYGYTF. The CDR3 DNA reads TGCGCCAGCAGGGAAGGTGGTACGTTGGGCAGGGGGAAAACTAACTATGGCTACACCTTC.

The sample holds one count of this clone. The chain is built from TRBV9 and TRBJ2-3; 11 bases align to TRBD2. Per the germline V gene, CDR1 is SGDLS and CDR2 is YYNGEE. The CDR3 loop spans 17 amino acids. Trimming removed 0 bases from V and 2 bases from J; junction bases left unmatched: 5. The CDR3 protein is CASSVASSGGFTDTQYF. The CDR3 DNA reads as TGTGCCAGCAGCGTAGCGTCTAGCGGGGGGTTCACAGATACGCAGTATTTT.

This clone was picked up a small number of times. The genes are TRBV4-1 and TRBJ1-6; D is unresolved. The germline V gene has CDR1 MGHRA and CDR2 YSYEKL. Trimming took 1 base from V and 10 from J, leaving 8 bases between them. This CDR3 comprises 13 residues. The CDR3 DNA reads TGCGCCAGCAGCCAAGGGGAGGAATCACCCCTCCACTTT. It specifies CASSQGEESPLHF.

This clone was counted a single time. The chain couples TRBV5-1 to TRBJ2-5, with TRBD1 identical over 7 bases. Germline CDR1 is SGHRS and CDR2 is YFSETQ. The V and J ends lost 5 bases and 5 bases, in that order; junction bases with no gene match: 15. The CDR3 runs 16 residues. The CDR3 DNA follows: TGCGCCAGCAGAAAACCCTTCCAGGGGGTTGAGGAGACCCAGTACTTC. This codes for CASRKPFQGVEETQYF.

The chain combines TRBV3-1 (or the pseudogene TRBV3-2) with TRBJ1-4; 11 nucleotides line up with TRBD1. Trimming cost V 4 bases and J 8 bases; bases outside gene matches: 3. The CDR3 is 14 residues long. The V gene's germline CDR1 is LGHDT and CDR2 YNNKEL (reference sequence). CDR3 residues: CASSLGTGGEKLFF. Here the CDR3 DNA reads TGTGCCAGCAGCCTAGGGACAGGGGGGGAAAAACTGTTTTTT.

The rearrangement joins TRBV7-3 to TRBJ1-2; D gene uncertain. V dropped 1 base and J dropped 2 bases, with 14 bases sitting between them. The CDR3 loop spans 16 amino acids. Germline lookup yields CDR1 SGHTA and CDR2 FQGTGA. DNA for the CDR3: TGTGCCAGCAGCTTAAGTAGCGGGAATCCGAACTATGGCTACACCTTC. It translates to CASSLSSGNPNYGYTF.

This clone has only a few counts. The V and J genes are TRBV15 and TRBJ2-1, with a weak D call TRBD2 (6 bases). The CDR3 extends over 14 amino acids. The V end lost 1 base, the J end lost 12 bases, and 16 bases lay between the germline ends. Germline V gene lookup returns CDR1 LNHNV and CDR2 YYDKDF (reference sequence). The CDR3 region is CATSRVGGVQGQFF. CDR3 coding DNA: TGTGCCACCAGCAGAGTCGGGGGAGTTCAAGGGCAGTTCTTC.

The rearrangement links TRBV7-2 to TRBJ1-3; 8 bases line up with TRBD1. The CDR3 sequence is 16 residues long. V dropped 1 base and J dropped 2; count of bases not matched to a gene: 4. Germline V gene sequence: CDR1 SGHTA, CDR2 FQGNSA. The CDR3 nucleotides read TGTGCCAGCAGCTTAGGCTGGGACAGGCCTGGAAACACCATATATTTT. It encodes CASSLGWDRPGNTIYF.